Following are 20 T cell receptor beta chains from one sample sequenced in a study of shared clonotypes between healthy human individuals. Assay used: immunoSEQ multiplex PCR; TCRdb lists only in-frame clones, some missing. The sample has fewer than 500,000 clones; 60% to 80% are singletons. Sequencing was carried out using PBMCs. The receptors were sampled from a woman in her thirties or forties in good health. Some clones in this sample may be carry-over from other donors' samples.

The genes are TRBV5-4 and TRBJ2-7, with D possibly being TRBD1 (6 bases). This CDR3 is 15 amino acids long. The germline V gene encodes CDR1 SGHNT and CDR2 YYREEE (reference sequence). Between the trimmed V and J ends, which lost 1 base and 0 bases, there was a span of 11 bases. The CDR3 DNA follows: TGTGCCAGCAGCTTGAATGGGGGACACTCCTACGAGCAGTACTTC. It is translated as CASSLNGGHSYEQYF.

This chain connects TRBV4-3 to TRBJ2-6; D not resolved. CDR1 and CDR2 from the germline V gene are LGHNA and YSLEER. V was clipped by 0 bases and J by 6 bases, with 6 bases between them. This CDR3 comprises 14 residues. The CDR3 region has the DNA TGCGCCAGCAGCCAAGAGGTGGAGGCCAACGTCCTGACTTTC. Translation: CASSQEVEANVLTF.

The CDR3 nucleotides are TGTGCCAGCAGCTTGACAGGGGGCGGGAATCAGCCCCAGCATTTT. Translated: CASSLTGGGNQPQHF. The gene calls are TRBV5-5 and TRBJ1-5; TRBD1 aligns across 9 bases. This CDR3 region has 15 residues. The trim removed 1 base at V and 4 bases at J, leaving 3 bases unmatched. Per the germline V gene, CDR1 is SGHKS and CDR2 is YYEKEE (reference sequence).

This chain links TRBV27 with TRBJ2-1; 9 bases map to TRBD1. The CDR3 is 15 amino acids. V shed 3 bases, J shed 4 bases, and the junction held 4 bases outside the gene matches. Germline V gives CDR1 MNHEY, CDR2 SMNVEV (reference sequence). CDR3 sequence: CASSFHRGLYNEQFF. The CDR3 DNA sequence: TGTGCCAGCAGTTTCCACAGGGGGCTGTACAATGAGCAGTTCTTC.

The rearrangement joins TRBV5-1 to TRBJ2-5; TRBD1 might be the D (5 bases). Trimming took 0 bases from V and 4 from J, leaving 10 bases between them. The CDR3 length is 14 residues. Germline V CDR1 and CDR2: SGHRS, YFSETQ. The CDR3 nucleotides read TGCGCCAGCAGCTTGGCAGGGATCGGAGAGACCCAGTACTTC. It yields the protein CASSLAGIGETQYF.

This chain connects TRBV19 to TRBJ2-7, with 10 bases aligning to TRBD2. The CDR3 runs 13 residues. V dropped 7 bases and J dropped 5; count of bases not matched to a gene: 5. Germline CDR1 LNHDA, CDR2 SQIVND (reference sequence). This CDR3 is CASTSSGSHEQYF. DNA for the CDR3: TGTGCCAGTACCTCTAGCGGGAGCCACGAGCAGTACTTC.

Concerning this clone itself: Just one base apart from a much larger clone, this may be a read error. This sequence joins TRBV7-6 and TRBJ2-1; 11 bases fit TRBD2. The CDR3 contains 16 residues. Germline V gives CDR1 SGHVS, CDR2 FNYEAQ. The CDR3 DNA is TGTACCAGCAGCTTAGCAACTAGCGGGAGTCGTAATGAGCAGTTCTTC. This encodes CTSSLATSGSRNEQFF.

CDR3 region: CASSPPSRNIQYF. The CDR3 coding sequence is TGTGCCAGCTCCCCCCCGAGTAGAAACATTCAGTACTTC. The chain joins TRBV28 to TRBJ2-4; no clear D. This CDR3 contains 13 residues. Trimming took 8 bases from V and 6 from J, leaving 14 bases between them. Germline CDR1 is MDHEN and CDR2 is SYDVKM.

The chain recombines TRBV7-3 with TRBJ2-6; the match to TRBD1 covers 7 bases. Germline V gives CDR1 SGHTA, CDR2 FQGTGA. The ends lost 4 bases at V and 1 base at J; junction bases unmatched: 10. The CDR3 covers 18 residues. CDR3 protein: CASSSGLGTASGANVLTF. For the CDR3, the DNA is TGTGCCAGCAGCTCCGGTTTGGGGACAGCTTCTGGGGCCAACGTCCTGACTTTC.

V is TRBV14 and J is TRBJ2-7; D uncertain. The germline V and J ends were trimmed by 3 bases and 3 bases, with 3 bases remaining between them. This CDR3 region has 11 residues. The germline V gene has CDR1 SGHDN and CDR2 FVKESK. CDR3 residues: CASSHSYEQYF. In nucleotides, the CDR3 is TGTGCCAGCAGCCACAGCTACGAGCAGTACTTC.

The CDR3 nucleotides read TGTGCCAGAACCCCGGGGGACTTCCAAGAGACCCAGTACTTC. This translates into CARTPGDFQETQYF. V and J are TRBV19 and TRBJ2-5, with D possibly being TRBD2 (6 bases). The ends were cut back, 9 bases at V and 1 base at J, with 15 bases in the middle. Germline lookup yields CDR1 LNHDA and CDR2 SQIVND (reference sequence). This CDR3 has 14 residues.

CDR3 protein: CASRPGQATETQYF. In DNA, the CDR3 is TGTGCCAGCCGTCCTGGACAGGCTACAGAGACCCAGTACTTC. The chain carries TRBV7-9 and TRBJ2-5; TRBD1 aligns across 7 bases. The ends lost 8 bases at V and 4 bases at J; junction bases unmatched: 10. This CDR3 comprises 14 residues. The germline V gene has CDR1 SEHNR and CDR2 FQNEAQ (reference sequence). Based on the CDR3 plus reference TRBV7-9 and TRBJ2-5, the full variable domain is DTGVSQNPRHKITKRGQNVTFRCDPISEHNRLYWYRQTLGQGPEFLTYFQNEAQLEKSRLLSDRFSAERPKGSFSTLEIQRTEQGDSAMYLCASRPGQATETQYFGPGTRLLVL.

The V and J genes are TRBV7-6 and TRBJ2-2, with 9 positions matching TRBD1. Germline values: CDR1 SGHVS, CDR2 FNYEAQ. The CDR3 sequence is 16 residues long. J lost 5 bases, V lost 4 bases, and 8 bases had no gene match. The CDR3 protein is CASSSRPGTGTGELFF. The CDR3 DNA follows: TGTGCCAGCAGCTCCAGGCCCGGGACAGGGACCGGGGAGCTGTTTTTT.

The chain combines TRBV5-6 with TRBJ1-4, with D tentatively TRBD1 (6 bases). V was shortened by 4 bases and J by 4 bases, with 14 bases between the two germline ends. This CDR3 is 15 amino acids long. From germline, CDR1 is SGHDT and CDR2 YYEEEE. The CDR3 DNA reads TGTGCCAGCAGCCTACTGGGGGGCGATAATGAAAAACTGTTTTTT. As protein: CASSLLGGDNEKLFF.

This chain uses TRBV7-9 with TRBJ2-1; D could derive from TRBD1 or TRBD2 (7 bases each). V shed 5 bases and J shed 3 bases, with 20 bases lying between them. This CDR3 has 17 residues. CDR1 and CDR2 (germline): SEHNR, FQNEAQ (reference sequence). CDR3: CASSPKGAGAIYNEQFF. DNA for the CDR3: TGTGCCAGCAGCCCCAAGGGGGCGGGAGCAATCTACAATGAGCAGTTCTTC.

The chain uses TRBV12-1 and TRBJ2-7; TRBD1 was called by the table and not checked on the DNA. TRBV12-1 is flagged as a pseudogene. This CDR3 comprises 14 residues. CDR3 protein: CASSSGQGTYEQYF. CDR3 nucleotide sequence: TGTGCCAGCAGCTCGGGACAGGGAACCTACGAGCAGTACTTC.

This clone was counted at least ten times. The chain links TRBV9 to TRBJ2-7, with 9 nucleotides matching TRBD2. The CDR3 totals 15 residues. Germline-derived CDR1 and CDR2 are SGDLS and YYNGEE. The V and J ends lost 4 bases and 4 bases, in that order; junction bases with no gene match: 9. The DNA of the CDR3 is TGTGCCAGCAGCCTCGGCCCAGCGGGAGGATACGAGCAGTACTTC. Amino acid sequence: CASSLGPAGGYEQYF.

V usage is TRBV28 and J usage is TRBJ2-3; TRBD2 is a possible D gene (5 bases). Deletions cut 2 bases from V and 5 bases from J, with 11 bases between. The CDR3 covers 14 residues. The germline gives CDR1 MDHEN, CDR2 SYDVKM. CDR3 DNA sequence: TGTGCCAGCAGTTTAAGCAGCGGCGGAGATACGCAGTATTTT. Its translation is CASSLSSGGDTQYF.

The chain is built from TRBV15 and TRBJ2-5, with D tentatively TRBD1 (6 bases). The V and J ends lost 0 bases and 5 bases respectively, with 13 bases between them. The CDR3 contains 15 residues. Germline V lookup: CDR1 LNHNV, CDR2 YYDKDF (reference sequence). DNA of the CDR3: TGTGCCACCAGCAGAGATGAACAGGGTTGGGAGACCCAGTACTTC. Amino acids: CATSRDEQGWETQYF.

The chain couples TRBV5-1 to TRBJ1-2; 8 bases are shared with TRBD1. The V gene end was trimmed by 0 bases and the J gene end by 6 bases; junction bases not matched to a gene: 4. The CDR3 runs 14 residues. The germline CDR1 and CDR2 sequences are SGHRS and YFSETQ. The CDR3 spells CASSLATGDHGYTF. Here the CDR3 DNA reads TGCGCCAGCAGCTTGGCGACAGGGGATCATGGCTACACCTTC.